Sequencing of this T cell receptor beta chain was carried out in a study of cytomegalovirus exposure and HLA in healthy donors. Concerning this clone itself: Its target is not known.

CDR3 length equals 18 residues. J was trimmed by 0 bases and V by 0 bases; bases with no gene match: 8. Per germline, CDR1 SEHNR and CDR2 FQNEAQ (reference sequence). Findings of the study overall: Association with HLA alleles at 0.05 false discovery rate was found for some 18,000 TCR beta sequences in a later analysis. An analysis that came later showed most CMV-associated TCR beta chains appearing HLA-restricted.

Use of 60 Vbeta and 13 Jbeta primers characterized the PCR. Sequencing was performed with immunoSEQ multiplex PCR; in TCRdb, only in-frame clones are kept and a portion is missing. The table records about 170,000 clones, around 85% of them present only once. This TCR derives from a male donor in good health and CMV-seronegative. The V call is TRBV7-9, the J call TRBJ1-5; 7 positions agree with TRBD1. The sequenced sample was PBMCs. Here the CDR3 DNA reads TGTGCCAGCAGCTTAGCGACGGCAGGGGGGTATAGCAATCAGCCCCAGCATTTT. Residues: CASSLATAGGYSNQPQHF.